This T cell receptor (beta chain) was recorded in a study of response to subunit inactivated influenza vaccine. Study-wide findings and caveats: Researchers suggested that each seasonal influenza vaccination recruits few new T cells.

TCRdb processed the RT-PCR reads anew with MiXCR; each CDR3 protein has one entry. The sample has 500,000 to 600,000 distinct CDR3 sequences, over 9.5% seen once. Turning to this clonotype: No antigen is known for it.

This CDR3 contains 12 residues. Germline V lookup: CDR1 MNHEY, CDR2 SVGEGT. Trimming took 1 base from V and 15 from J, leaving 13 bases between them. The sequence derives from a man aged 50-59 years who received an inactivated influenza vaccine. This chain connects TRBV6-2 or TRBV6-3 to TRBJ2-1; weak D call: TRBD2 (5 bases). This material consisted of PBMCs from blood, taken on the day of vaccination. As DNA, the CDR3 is TGTGCCAGCAGTTACTTGGGAGAGAGTTCGTTCTTC. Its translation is CASSYLGESSFF.